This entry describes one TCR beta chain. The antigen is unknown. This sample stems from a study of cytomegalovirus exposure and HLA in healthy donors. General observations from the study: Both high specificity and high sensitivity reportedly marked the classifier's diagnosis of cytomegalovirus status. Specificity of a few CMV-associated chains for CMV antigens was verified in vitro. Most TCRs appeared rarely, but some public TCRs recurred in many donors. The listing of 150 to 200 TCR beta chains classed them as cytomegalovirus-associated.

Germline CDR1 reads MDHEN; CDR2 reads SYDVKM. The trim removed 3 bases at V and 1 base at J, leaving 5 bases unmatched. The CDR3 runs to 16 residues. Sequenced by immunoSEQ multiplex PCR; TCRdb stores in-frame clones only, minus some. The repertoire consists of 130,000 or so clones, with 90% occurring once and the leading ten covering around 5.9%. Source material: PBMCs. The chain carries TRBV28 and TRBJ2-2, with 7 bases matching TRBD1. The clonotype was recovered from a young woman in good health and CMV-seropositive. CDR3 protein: CASSFSAGGNTGELFF. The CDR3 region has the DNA TGTGCCAGCAGTTTTAGCGCAGGGGGGAACACCGGGGAGCTGTTTTTT.